The next 8 T cell receptor beta chains were all read from a single sample in a study of T cells in Graves' hyperthyroidism and ophthalmopathy. From RNA transcripts, TCR beta CDR3 regions were amplified. Initially, a first-round RT-PCR of the TCR CDR3 employed the HTBI primer set. TCRdb analysed the multiplex PCR reads with MiXCR anew, one entry per CDR3 protein. The profile shows about 500,000 distinct CDR3 sequences, roughly 16% of them singletons. The sample comprised blood. The source of these receptors is a woman aged 25 to 45 with Graves' ophthalmopathy.

This clonotype has at least ten counts. CDR3 nucleotides: TGCGCCAGCAGCCAAGACTGGGGTGGCTACACCTTC. Its protein is CASSQDWGGYTF. The V call is TRBV4-3, the J call TRBJ1-2; D gene unclear. The germline V gene encodes CDR1 LGHNA and CDR2 YSLEER. The CDR3 runs to 12 residues. V lost 0 bases to trimming and J lost 7 bases, with 6 bases between them.

This clonotype was detected only a few times. A much larger clonotype is one base distant, so this may be a read error. This rearrangement joins TRBV6-2 or TRBV6-3 to TRBJ1-5; no clear D. V was cut by 2 bases and J by 3 bases, with 5 bases left in between. The CDR3 totals 13 residues. Germline V lookup: CDR1 MNHEY, CDR2 SVGEGT. CDR3: CASSYRNNQPQHF. The CDR3 nucleotides are TGTGCCAGCAGTTACAGGAACAATCAGCCCCAGCATTTT.

The V and J genes are TRBV4-2 and TRBJ2-2; perhaps TRBD1 as D (5 bases). The germline CDR1 and CDR2 sequences are LGHNA and YNFKEQ. V shed 0 bases and J shed 7 bases, with 12 bases lying between them. This CDR3 contains 15 residues. CDR3 in amino acids: CASSQEWKQGGELFF. The CDR3 DNA reads as TGTGCCAGCAGCCAAGAGTGGAAGCAGGGCGGGGAGCTGTTTTTT.

This clonotype was seen ten or more times. The rearrangement uses TRBV7-2 and TRBJ1-6, with D unclear. CDR3 length equals 14 residues. Germline loops: CDR1 SGHTA, CDR2 FQGNSA. V lost 0 bases and J lost 5, with 5 bases in between. CDR3 residues: CASSLAANNSPLHF. The CDR3 bases are TGTGCCAGCAGCTTAGCGGCAAATAATTCACCCCTCCACTTT.

This clonotype has a count of ten or more. This chain joins TRBV6-1 and TRBJ2-2; D is uncertain. This CDR3 contains 13 residues. Trimming took 7 bases from V and 7 from J, leaving 13 bases between them. Per the germline V gene, CDR1 is MNHNS and CDR2 is SASEGT. The CDR3 spells CASTLLVGGELFF. The CDR3 DNA sequence: TGTGCCAGCACCCTACTGGTGGGCGGGGAGCTGTTTTTT.

There are a few counts of this clonotype. The chain combines TRBV20-1 with TRBJ1-5; the D is unclear. Germline CDR1 DFQATT, CDR2 SNEGSKA (reference sequence). This CDR3 is built from 15 residues. The germline V and J ends were trimmed by 3 bases and 0 bases, with 12 bases remaining between them. The CDR3 sequence: CSARKQPNSNQPQHF. The DNA for the CDR3 is TGCAGTGCTAGGAAACAGCCAAATAGCAATCAGCCCCAGCATTTT.

This clonotype has a count of ten or more. This chain uses TRBV6-1 with TRBJ2-7; D gene unclear. Trimming stripped 2 bases from V and 3 bases from J, with 8 bases between. This CDR3 comprises 13 residues. Germline V lookup: CDR1 MNHNS, CDR2 SASEGT. The CDR3 coding sequence is TGTGCCAGCAGTGAAACGGAAAACTACGAGCAGTACTTC. Residues: CASSETENYEQYF.

The V call is TRBV5-8, the J call TRBJ2-7; TRBD2 matches 12 bases. The CDR3 consists of 18 residues. CDR1 and CDR2 (germline): SGHTS, YDEGEE. Trimming cost V 5 bases and J 0 bases; bases outside gene matches: 12. The CDR3 coding sequence is TGTGCCAGCAGTTTTGTTGGACTAGCGGGAATTTACTCCTACGAGCAGTACTTC. It codes for CASSFVGLAGIYSYEQYF.